This section outlines one T cell receptor beta chain sequence together with its context. The antigen is not known. From RNA transcripts, TCR beta CDR3 regions were amplified. In the first-round RT-PCR of the TCR CDR3, the HTBI primer set was used. TCRdb recomputed calls from the multiplex PCR reads with MiXCR, one row per CDR3 protein. The sample shows about 840,000 distinct CDR3 sequences, more than 30% of them seen only once. This sample was included in a study of T cells in Graves' hyperthyroidism and ophthalmopathy. Study-level information: Before treatment of any kind, peripheral blood was taken at initial diagnosis. The study's findings and limits: Peripheral blood also featured most of the thyroid clonotypes expanded above 0.001.

Hyperthyroidism, newly diagnosed and lasting under 2 months, affected patients aged 18 to 65. Fresh peripheral blood, 10 ml, was the source of the PBMCs. The sequencing input was blood. The receptor was derived from a young man with Graves' hyperthyroidism.

The chain's CDR3 is CASSFRQGQGYQPQHF. Written as DNA, the CDR3 is TGTGCCAGCAGTTTCCGGCAGGGGCAGGGGTATCAGCCCCAGCATTTT. V and J are TRBV7-2 and TRBJ1-5; D may be TRBD1 (6 bases). V dropped 6 bases and J dropped 5 bases, with 20 bases sitting between them. Germline-derived CDR1 and CDR2 are SGHTA and FQGNSA. CDR3 length equals 16 residues.